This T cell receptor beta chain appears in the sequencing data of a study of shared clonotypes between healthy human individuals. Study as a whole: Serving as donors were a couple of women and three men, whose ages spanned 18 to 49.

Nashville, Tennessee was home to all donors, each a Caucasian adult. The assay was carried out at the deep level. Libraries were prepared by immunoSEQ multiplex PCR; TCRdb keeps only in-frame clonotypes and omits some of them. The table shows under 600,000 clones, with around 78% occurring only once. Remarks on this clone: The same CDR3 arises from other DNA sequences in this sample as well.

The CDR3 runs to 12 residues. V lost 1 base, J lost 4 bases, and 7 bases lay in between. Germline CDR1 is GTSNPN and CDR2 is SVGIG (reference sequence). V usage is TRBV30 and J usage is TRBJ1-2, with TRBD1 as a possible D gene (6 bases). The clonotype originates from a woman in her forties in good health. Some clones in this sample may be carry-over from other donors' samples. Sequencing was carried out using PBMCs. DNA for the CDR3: TGTGCCTGGAGTGGGACAGTCTATGGCTACACCTTC. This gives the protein CAWSGTVYGYTF.